The 17 T cell receptor beta chains presented below share a single source sample, sequenced in a study of cytomegalovirus exposure and HLA in healthy donors. PCR amplification relied on 60 Vbeta primers (plus 13 Jbeta primers). Libraries were prepared by immunoSEQ multiplex PCR; TCRdb keeps only in-frame clonotypes and omits some of them. The sample lists about 94,000 clones, about 8% occurring once. The source material was PBMCs. These receptors were taken from a man between 50 and 59 years old in good health and CMV-seronegative.

The rearrangement joins TRBV18 to TRBJ1-3; D gene unclear. Per germline, CDR1 KGHSH and CDR2 LQKENI. The CDR3 is 15 residues long. V lost 1 base and J lost 7, with 14 bases in between. The CDR3, as DNA: TGTGCCAGCTCACCACAAAAAAATTCGCGGAACACCATATATTTT. It specifies CASSPQKNSRNTIYF. The full variable domain, rest sourced from reference TRBV18 and TRBJ1-3, is NAGVMQNPRHLVRRRGQEARLRCSPMKGHSHVYWYRQLPEEGLKFMVYLQKENIIDESGMPKERFSAEFPKEGPSILRIQQVVRGDSAAYFCASSPQKNSRNTIYFGEGSWLTVV.

The rearrangement uses TRBV6-4 and TRBJ2-1; D is unclear. This CDR3 is built from 11 residues. Per germline, CDR1 MRHNA and CDR2 SNTAGT. Trimming removed 6 bases at V and 5 bases at J, with 5 bases between. The DNA for the CDR3 is TGTGCCAGCAGCCACAACAATGAGCAGTTCTTC. It is translated as CASSHNNEQFF.

The sample holds a few counts of this clone. The chain has TRBV11-1 and TRBJ2-7, with 8 bases matching TRBD1. The CDR3 totals 15 residues. V dropped 5 bases and J dropped 7; count of bases not matched to a gene: 13. Germline CDR1 reads SGHAT; CDR2 reads FQDESV (reference sequence). The CDR3 sequence: CASSHRGRGPGEQYF. CDR3 bases: TGTGCCAGCAGCCACCGGGGCAGGGGGCCCGGAGAGCAGTACTTC.

This clone was seen more than once but under ten times. The CDR3 is CASTSLGLGKETQYF. The CDR3 DNA reads as TGTGCCAGCACCTCACTGGGACTGGGGAAAGAGACCCAGTACTTC. This chain links TRBV6-1 with TRBJ2-5, with D tentatively TRBD2 (6 bases). Germline V CDR1 and CDR2: MNHNS, SASEGT. Trimming removed 7 bases at V and 3 bases at J, with 18 bases between. The CDR3 spans 15 residues.

This clone was found a few times. The rearrangement uses TRBV7-9 and TRBJ1-4; D may be TRBD1 (6 bases). Per germline, CDR1 SEHNR and CDR2 FQNEAQ (reference sequence). Trimming took off 4 bases at V and 8 bases at J, with 14 bases between the two ends. The CDR3 is made up of 14 amino acids. CDR3 DNA: TGTGCCAGCAGCTCCTTATTGGGGGCAGAAAAACTGTTTTTT. As protein: CASSSLLGAEKLFF.

The CDR3 loop reads CASSWSAESLVDTQYF. In DNA, the CDR3 is TGTGCCAGCAGCTGGAGCGCGGAGTCACTGGTGGATACGCAGTATTTT. This chain links TRBV11-2 with TRBJ2-3; no definite D call. The length of the CDR3 is 16 residues. The V end was cut by 4 bases, the J end by 6 bases, with 20 bases between. Germline loops: CDR1 SGHAT, CDR2 FQNNGV.

This chain joins TRBV28 and TRBJ1-5, with unresolved D. The germline V gene encodes CDR1 MDHEN and CDR2 SYDVKM. The V and J ends lost 6 bases and 3 bases respectively, with 12 bases between them. The CDR3 is 14 residues long. Written as DNA, the CDR3 is TGTGCCAGCAGCCCCGGAGGACCCAATCAGCCCCAGCATTTT. The encoded protein is CASSPGGPNQPQHF. Full variable domain (missing parts from reference TRBV28 and TRBJ1-5): DVKVTQSSRYLVKRTGEKVFLECVQDMDHENMFWYRQDPGLGLRLIYFSYDVKMKEKGDIPEGYSVSREKKERFSLILESASTNQTSMYLCASSPGGPNQPQHFGDGTRLSIL.

The chain is built from TRBV7-8 and TRBJ1-5; D remains unclear. With 1 base removed from V and 7 bases from J, the gap between germline ends came to 11 bases. The CDR3 covers 14 residues. CDR1 SGHVS and CDR2 FQNEAQ come from the germline V gene. This CDR3 reads CASSLEGSRQPQHF. In DNA, the CDR3 is TGTGCCAGCAGCTTAGAAGGGAGCCGGCAGCCCCAGCATTTT.

This clone was detected only once. This chain joins TRBV5-1 and TRBJ2-2; D not certain. The CDR3 is made up of 15 amino acids. Germline V gene sequence: CDR1 SGHRS, CDR2 YFSETQ. V was cut by 0 bases and J by 6 bases, with 12 bases left in between. CDR3: CASSLGSVGAGELFF. The CDR3 nucleotides are TGCGCCAGCAGCTTGGGGTCGGTTGGTGCCGGGGAGCTGTTTTTT.

The chain recombines TRBV2 with TRBJ2-7; 8 bases fit TRBD1. Trimming cost V 6 bases and J 2 bases; bases outside gene matches: 3. Germline assignment: CDR1 SNHLY and CDR2 FYNNEI. The CDR3 contains 13 residues. CDR3 in DNA: TGTGCCAGCAGCGACAGGGGTACCTACGAGCAGTACTTC. It specifies CASSDRGTYEQYF.

The V gene is TRBV4-1, the J gene TRBJ1-5; 9 bases align to TRBD1. V shed 4 bases, J shed 7 bases, and the junction held 5 bases outside the gene matches. The CDR3 totals 14 residues. Germline assignment: CDR1 MGHRA and CDR2 YSYEKL. CDR3 nucleotides: TGCGCCAGCAGCCTACGGACAGGGGACCAGCCCCAGCATTTT. Residues: CASSLRTGDQPQHF.

This clone has a handful of counts. The V and J genes are TRBV30 and TRBJ1-2; no reliable D call. This CDR3 is built from 11 residues. Germline V lookup: CDR1 GTSNPN, CDR2 SVGIG (reference sequence). Between the trimmed V and J ends, which lost 8 bases and 8 bases, there was a span of 15 bases. CDR3 in amino acids: CAGEDSYGYTF. The CDR3 DNA follows: TGTGCCGGGGAGGACTCATACGGCTACACCTTC.

This clone showed up just a few times. The rearrangement links TRBV27 to TRBJ1-4; D possibly corresponds to TRBD1 (6 bases). The CDR3 runs 15 residues. Germline assignment: CDR1 MNHEY and CDR2 SMNVEV (reference sequence). V lost 7 bases and J 8 bases, leaving 20 bases between the germline ends. The CDR3 protein is CASTARGNYLEKLFF. Written as DNA, the CDR3 is TGTGCCAGCACAGCCAGGGGAAATTATTTAGAAAAACTGTTTTTT.

This clone appeared a few times. The chain is built from TRBV18 and TRBJ1-1; no reliable D call. V lost 4 bases to trimming and J lost 4 bases, with 19 bases between them. Germline V CDR1 and CDR2: KGHSH, LQKENI. The CDR3 is made up of 16 amino acids. The chain's CDR3 is CASSLGRAGSSTEAFF. In nucleotides, the CDR3 is TGTGCCAGCTCACTAGGACGAGCGGGTAGCAGCACTGAAGCTTTCTTT.

There are many counts of this clone. The DNA of the CDR3 is TGCAGCGTTGTACAGGGGTCGACTGAAGCTTTCTTT. Its translation is CSVVQGSTEAFF. This sequence joins TRBV29-1 and TRBJ1-1; 7 bases map to TRBD1. This CDR3 is built from 12 residues. Germline CDR1 and CDR2: SQVTM and ANQGSEA. The trim removed 4 bases at V and 5 bases at J, leaving 4 bases unmatched.

This chain links TRBV5-4 with TRBJ1-1; TRBD1 aligns across 8 bases. Germline V lookup: CDR1 SGHNT, CDR2 YYREEE (reference sequence). The V gene end was trimmed by 5 bases and the J gene end by 0 bases; junction bases not matched to a gene: 6. The CDR3 runs 15 residues. For the CDR3, the DNA is TGTGCCAGCAGTCGCGGACAGGGATTGAACACTGAAGCTTTCTTT. Translated, it gives CASSRGQGLNTEAFF.

The chain is built from TRBV19 and TRBJ1-6, with 7 bases identical to TRBD1. Unmatched junction bases numbered 5, after V lost 5 bases and J lost 7 bases. This CDR3 region has 14 residues. The V gene's germline CDR1 is LNHDA and CDR2 SQIVND (reference sequence). In nucleotides, the CDR3 is TGTGCCAGTAGTCTTCCGGACAGGAATTCACCCCTCCACTTT. Translating gives CASSLPDRNSPLHF. The full variable domain, rest sourced from reference TRBV19 and TRBJ1-6, is DGGITQSPKYLFRKEGQNVTLSCEQNLNHDAMYWYRQDPGQGLRLIYYSQIVNDFQKGDIAEGYSVSREKKESFPLTVTSAQKNPTAFYLCASSLPDRNSPLHFGNGTRLTVT.